What follows is one T cell receptor (beta chain) and its context. Antigen: not known. Surgery cases with the highest brain T cell transcript signatures were chosen for sequencing. This specimen belongs to a study of brain T cells in children with intractable seizures. This table comes from immunoSEQ multiplex PCR, and its TCRdb copy is limited to in-frame clones, with some not included. The data contain tens of thousands of clones, under 95% of them singletons. Whole-study results and caveats: Absence of clones before surgery may stem from lower sequencing depth. Viral specificity was inferred only from CDR3 similarity; HCMV serostatus was unknown.

Per germline, CDR1 MNHNY and CDR2 SVGAGI (reference sequence). The CDR3 covers 13 residues. Trimming cost V 5 bases and J 9 bases; bases outside gene matches: 4. The receptor was derived from a girl aged 2-10 years with Rasmussen encephalitis and intractable seizures. The input for sequencing was peripheral blood, taken at surgery. V gene TRBV6-6 combines with J gene TRBJ2-1; TRBD2 agrees at 10 bases. The CDR3 nucleotides read TGTGCCAGCAGTGCCCTAGCGGGAGCTGAGCAGTTCTTC. Encoded protein: CASSALAGAEQFF.